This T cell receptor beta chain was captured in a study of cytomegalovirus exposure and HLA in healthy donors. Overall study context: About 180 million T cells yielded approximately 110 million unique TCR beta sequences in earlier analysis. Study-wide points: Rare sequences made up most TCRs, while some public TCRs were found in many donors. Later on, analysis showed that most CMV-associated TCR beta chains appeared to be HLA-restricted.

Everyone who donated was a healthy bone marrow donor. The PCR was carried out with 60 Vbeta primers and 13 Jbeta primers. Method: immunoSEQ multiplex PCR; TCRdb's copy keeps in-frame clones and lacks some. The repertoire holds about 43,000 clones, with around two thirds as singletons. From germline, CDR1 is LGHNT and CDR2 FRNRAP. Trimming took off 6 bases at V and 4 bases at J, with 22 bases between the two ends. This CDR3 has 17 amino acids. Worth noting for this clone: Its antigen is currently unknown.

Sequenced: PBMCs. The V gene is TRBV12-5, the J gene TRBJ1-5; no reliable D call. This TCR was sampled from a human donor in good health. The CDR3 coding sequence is TGTGCTAGTGGCAGAGGAGACCGGGAGTTAGGTAATCAGCCCCAGCATTTT. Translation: CASGRGDRELGNQPQHF.